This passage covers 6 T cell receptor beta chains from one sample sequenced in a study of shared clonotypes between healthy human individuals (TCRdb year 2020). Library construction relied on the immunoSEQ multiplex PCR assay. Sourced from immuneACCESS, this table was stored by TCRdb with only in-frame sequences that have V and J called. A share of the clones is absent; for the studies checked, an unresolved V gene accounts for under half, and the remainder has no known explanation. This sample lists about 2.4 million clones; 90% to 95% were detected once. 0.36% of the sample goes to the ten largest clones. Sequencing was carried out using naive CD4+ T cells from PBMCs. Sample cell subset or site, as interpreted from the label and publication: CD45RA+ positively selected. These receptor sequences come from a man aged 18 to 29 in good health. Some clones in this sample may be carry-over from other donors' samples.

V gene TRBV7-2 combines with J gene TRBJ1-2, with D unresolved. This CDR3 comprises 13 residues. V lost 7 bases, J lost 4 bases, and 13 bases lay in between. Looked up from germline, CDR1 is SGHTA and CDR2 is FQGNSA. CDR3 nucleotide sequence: TGTGCCAGCACTCTTAGTATCGCCTATGGCTACACCTTC. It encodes CASTLSIAYGYTF.

The CDR3 is CASSYQGAGNQPQHF. CDR3 DNA: TGTGCCAGCAGTTACCAGGGGGCTGGCAATCAGCCCCAGCATTTT. V gene TRBV6-6 combines with J gene TRBJ1-5; 8 positions agree with TRBD1. With V trimmed by 2 bases and J by 2 bases, 2 bases remained unmatched. The V gene's germline CDR1 is MNHNY and CDR2 SVGAGI (reference sequence). CDR3 length equals 15 residues.

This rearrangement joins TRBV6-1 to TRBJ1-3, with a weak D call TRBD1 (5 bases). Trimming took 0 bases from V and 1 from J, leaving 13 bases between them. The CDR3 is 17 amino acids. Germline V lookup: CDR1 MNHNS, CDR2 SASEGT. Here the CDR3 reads CASSEAPQGLSGNTIYF. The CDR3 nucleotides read TGTGCCAGCAGTGAAGCGCCCCAGGGTCTTTCTGGAAACACCATATATTTT.

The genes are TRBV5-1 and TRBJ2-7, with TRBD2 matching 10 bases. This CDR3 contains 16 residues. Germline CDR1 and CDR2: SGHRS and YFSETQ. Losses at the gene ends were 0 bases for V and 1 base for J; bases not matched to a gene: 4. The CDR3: CASSLEGLAHSYEQYF. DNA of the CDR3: TGCGCCAGCAGCTTGGAGGGACTAGCGCATTCCTACGAGCAGTACTTC.

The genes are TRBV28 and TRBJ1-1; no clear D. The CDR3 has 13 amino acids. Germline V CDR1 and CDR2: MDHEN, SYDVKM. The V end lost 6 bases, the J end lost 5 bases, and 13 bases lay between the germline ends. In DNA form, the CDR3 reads TGTGCCAGCAGCCCCTTAAGTACTACTGAAGCTTTCTTT. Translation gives CASSPLSTTEAFF.

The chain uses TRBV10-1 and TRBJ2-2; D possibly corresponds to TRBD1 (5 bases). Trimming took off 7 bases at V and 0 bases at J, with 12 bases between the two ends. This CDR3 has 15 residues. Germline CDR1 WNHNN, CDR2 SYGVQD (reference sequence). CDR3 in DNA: TGCGCCAGCAAACAAGACAGAGCGAACACCGGGGAGCTGTTTTTT. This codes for CASKQDRANTGELFF.